Shown below are 5 T cell receptor beta chains from a single sample sequenced in a study of blood T cells in healthy people across ages. The second PCR ran about 7 to 12 cycles with a sample-barcoded 5' primer and J-beta primers. TCRdb fed the 5' RACE reads into MiXCR, producing one record per CDR3 protein. The table shows around 650,000 distinct CDR3 sequences, with around 41% occurring only once. Sequences were obtained from blood. Receptors were obtained from a man at least 80 years old in good health.

The sample holds a few counts of this clonotype. The chain is built from TRBV10-3 and TRBJ1-6; TRBD1 matches 7 bases. This CDR3 is built from 15 residues. V shed 4 bases, J shed 0 bases, and the junction held 0 bases outside the gene matches. Germline V gene sequence: CDR1 ENHRY, CDR2 SYGVKD. The CDR3 DNA sequence: TGTGCCATCAGTGGGGACAGCTCCTATAATTCACCCCTCCACTTT. Amino acids: CAISGDSSYNSPLHF.

V is TRBV7-2 and J is TRBJ1-2, with no clear D. Per germline, CDR1 SGHTA and CDR2 FQGNSA. The CDR3 length is 14 residues. The ends were cut back, 5 bases at V and 4 bases at J, with 14 bases in the middle. The CDR3 spells CASSLGHMLYGYTF. The CDR3 nucleotides read TGTGCCAGCAGCCTGGGCCATATGCTCTATGGCTACACCTTC.

The CDR3 is CASSLAGPTNYGYTF. For the CDR3, the DNA is TGTGCCAGCAGCTTAGCTGGGCCGACTAACTATGGCTACACCTTC. J is TRBJ1-2 and V is TRBV7-9; D not certain. The CDR3 length is 15 residues. Germline V gene sequence: CDR1 SEHNR, CDR2 FQNEAQ (reference sequence). V was shortened by 0 bases and J by 0 bases, with 8 bases between the two germline ends.

This sequence joins TRBV6-5 and TRBJ2-7, with D perhaps matching TRBD2 (5 bases). Germline V lookup: CDR1 MNHEY, CDR2 SVGAGI. CDR3 size: 16 residues. The ends were cut back, 4 bases at V and 2 bases at J, with 18 bases in the middle. CDR3: CASSSHLGGSTYEQYF. CDR3 coding DNA: TGTGCCAGCAGTTCGCACCTTGGAGGAAGCACCTACGAGCAGTACTTC.

The rearrangement uses TRBV12-5 and TRBJ2-3; 9 bases match TRBD1. Germline V gene sequence: CDR1 LGHNT, CDR2 FRNRAP. This CDR3 is built from 15 residues. Trimming removed 6 bases from V and 3 bases from J; junction bases left unmatched: 7. The CDR3 here is CASGKTGGATDTQYF. The CDR3 DNA sequence: TGTGCTAGTGGCAAAACAGGGGGCGCGACAGATACGCAGTATTTT.